This is a list of T cell receptor beta chains from one sample in a study of CXCR3-negative and CXCR3-positive naive CD8 T cells. TCRdb re-analyzed the 5' RACE reads; it lists each CDR3 protein once, without DNA. The table lists around 66,000 distinct CDR3 sequences. Sequencing was done on a sample of naive CXCR3+ CD8+ T cells from blood. These receptors all come from a human donor in good health. Some clones in this sample may be carry-over from other donors' samples. The CDR3 runs from the conserved cysteine through the conserved F or W. Each record gives: clone size, J gene, V gene, CDR3 protein. A clone size is listed for some rows: how often the clone was seen (once, few, many), or a class if it is expanded.

abundance: -; j_gene: TRBJ2-7; v_gene: TRBV7-9; CDR3aa: CASSLTDHGGEQYF
abundance: -; j_gene: TRBJ1-1; v_gene: TRBV9; CDR3aa: CASSSPEGMNTEAFF
abundance: -; j_gene: TRBJ2-1; v_gene: TRBV7-8; CDR3aa: CASSQGQGPPSSYNEQFF
abundance: -; j_gene: TRBJ2-7; v_gene: TRBV20-1; CDR3aa: CSARGDTYEQYF
abundance: -; j_gene: TRBJ1-2; v_gene: TRBV20-1; CDR3aa: CSARGQGDYGYTF
abundance: -; j_gene: TRBJ2-1; v_gene: TRBV5-1; CDR3aa: CASSWGTQSYNEQFF
abundance: -; j_gene: TRBJ2-7; v_gene: TRBV6-2/TRBV6-3; CDR3aa: CASSYPRYEQYF
abundance: -; j_gene: TRBJ2-7; v_gene: TRBV6-1; CDR3aa: CASSEGTGGSYEQYF
abundance: -; j_gene: TRBJ2-2; v_gene: TRBV7-3; CDR3aa: CASSSPNAGELFF
abundance: -; j_gene: TRBJ2-1; v_gene: TRBV6-1; CDR3aa: CASTSTGGFSYNEQFF
abundance: -; j_gene: TRBJ2-1; v_gene: TRBV6-5; CDR3aa: CASLASGVGQQFF
abundance: -; j_gene: TRBJ2-7; v_gene: TRBV2; CDR3aa: CASSVTRGGLSYEQYF
abundance: -; j_gene: TRBJ1-4; v_gene: TRBV28; CDR3aa: CASSPRGVASIEKLFF
abundance: -; j_gene: TRBJ2-7; v_gene: TRBV2; CDR3aa: CASLTVASYEQYF
abundance: -; j_gene: TRBJ2-3; v_gene: TRBV15; CDR3aa: CATSRDLVDTQYF
abundance: -; j_gene: TRBJ2-5; v_gene: TRBV29-1; CDR3aa: CSLAGDYQETQYF
abundance: -; j_gene: TRBJ1-1; v_gene: TRBV29-1; CDR3aa: CSVEWGMNTEAFF
abundance: -; j_gene: TRBJ2-7; v_gene: TRBV6-6; CDR3aa: CASSYISYEQYF
abundance: -; j_gene: TRBJ1-2; v_gene: TRBV7-3; CDR3aa: CASSLTGSFGGYTF
abundance: medium-sized; j_gene: TRBJ2-3; v_gene: TRBV7-6; CDR3aa: CASSQGTDTQYF
abundance: -; j_gene: TRBJ2-7; v_gene: TRBV6-5; CDR3aa: CASSYSGLAGGNEQYF
abundance: -; j_gene: TRBJ2-3; v_gene: TRBV4-3; CDR3aa: CASSQDRGQGADTQYF
abundance: -; j_gene: TRBJ1-1; v_gene: TRBV7-6; CDR3aa: CASSLEPGQGILNTEAFF
abundance: -; j_gene: TRBJ2-7; v_gene: TRBV5-5; CDR3aa: CASSPRAGGYEQYF
abundance: -; j_gene: TRBJ1-2; v_gene: TRBV29-1; CDR3aa: CSVEDTLTDRYYGYTF
abundance: -; j_gene: TRBJ2-3; v_gene: TRBV28; CDR3aa: CASSSQDRRADTQYF
abundance: -; j_gene: TRBJ2-5; v_gene: TRBV7-8; CDR3aa: CASSLDDSGGFQETQYF
abundance: -; j_gene: TRBJ2-3; v_gene: TRBV29-1; CDR3aa: CSVGSTDTQYF
abundance: -; j_gene: TRBJ2-7; v_gene: TRBV6-6; CDR3aa: CASSYGTSGGVHEQYF
abundance: -; j_gene: TRBJ2-1; v_gene: TRBV11-2; CDR3aa: CASSSRTSGGDNEQFF
abundance: -; j_gene: TRBJ1-5; v_gene: TRBV6-2/TRBV6-3; CDR3aa: CASSYTGTGTSMSNQPQHF
abundance: -; j_gene: TRBJ1-1; v_gene: TRBV12-5; CDR3aa: CASAWGGNTEAFF
abundance: -; j_gene: TRBJ2-7; v_gene: TRBV20-1; CDR3aa: CSARGQGYEQYF
abundance: -; j_gene: TRBJ2-2; v_gene: TRBV10-1; CDR3aa: CASIKGTAHTDATGELFF
abundance: -; j_gene: TRBJ1-2; v_gene: TRBV12-3/TRBV12-4; CDR3aa: CASSWDLNYGYTF
abundance: -; j_gene: TRBJ2-1; v_gene: TRBV11-3; CDR3aa: CASSPSLGSGAANEQFF
abundance: -; j_gene: TRBJ2-7; v_gene: TRBV6-6; CDR3aa: CASSDWDRVQEQYF
abundance: -; j_gene: TRBJ2-7; v_gene: TRBV3-1; CDR3aa: CASSQGTAYYEQYF
abundance: -; j_gene: TRBJ2-1; v_gene: TRBV10-3; CDR3aa: CAISESWTGRYNEQFF
abundance: -; j_gene: TRBJ1-3; v_gene: TRBV4-1; CDR3aa: CASSLTQGRENTIYF
abundance: -; j_gene: TRBJ2-7; v_gene: TRBV10-3; CDR3aa: CAISELADYYEQYF
abundance: -; j_gene: TRBJ2-5; v_gene: TRBV7-9; CDR3aa: CASSIPQGRTEETQYF
abundance: -; j_gene: TRBJ1-1; v_gene: TRBV7-2; CDR3aa: CASSGETGLPEAFF
abundance: -; j_gene: TRBJ2-3; v_gene: TRBV10-1; CDR3aa: CASSESSGGGDTQYF
abundance: medium-sized; j_gene: TRBJ2-1; v_gene: TRBV7-8; CDR3aa: CASSLERNSYNEQFF
abundance: -; j_gene: TRBJ2-1; v_gene: TRBV19; CDR3aa: CASSPDARSSYNEQFF
abundance: -; j_gene: TRBJ2-7; v_gene: TRBV7-2; CDR3aa: CASSAGLAAYEQYF
abundance: -; j_gene: TRBJ2-1; v_gene: TRBV12-3/TRBV12-4; CDR3aa: CASSSRTASSYNEQFF
abundance: -; j_gene: TRBJ2-5; v_gene: TRBV5-1; CDR3aa: CASSARLGAVSHQTQYF
abundance: -; j_gene: TRBJ2-5; v_gene: TRBV5-5; CDR3aa: CASSSPGGVETQYF
abundance: -; j_gene: TRBJ2-5; v_gene: TRBV9; CDR3aa: CASSVESSGQETQYF
abundance: -; j_gene: TRBJ2-3; v_gene: TRBV12-3/TRBV12-4; CDR3aa: CASSRVPGSDTQYF
abundance: -; j_gene: TRBJ2-7; v_gene: TRBV5-1; CDR3aa: CASSSDGMGEQYF
abundance: -; j_gene: TRBJ2-7; v_gene: TRBV29-1; CDR3aa: CSVEDGTSGAYEQYF
abundance: -; j_gene: TRBJ1-1; v_gene: TRBV7-9; CDR3aa: CASSLGATEAFF